One T cell receptor (beta chain) is described in this entry. The data derive from a study of blood T cell repertoires in COVID-19. Patients in Seattle were enrolled during active infection, then followed longitudinally. The CDR3 is 16 residues long. V was clipped by 7 bases and J by 2 bases; unmatched bases: 12. CDR1 and CDR2 from the germline V gene are MNHEY and SMNVEV (reference sequence). Measured with immunoSEQ multiplex PCR; TCRdb has only the in-frame clones, and not every one. The table lists roughly 160,000 clones, approximately 84% of them singletons, with around 5.4% in the top ten. This chain links TRBV27 with TRBJ2-7; 9 nucleotides align to TRBD1. The source of this sequence is a woman between 50 and 59 years old with COVID-19, enrolled during active disease. Source material: peripheral blood. The CDR3 nucleotides read TGTGCCAGCAATTCGAAGGGACAGGGCAGGCCCTACGAGCAGTACTTC. Translation gives CASNSKGQGRPYEQYF.